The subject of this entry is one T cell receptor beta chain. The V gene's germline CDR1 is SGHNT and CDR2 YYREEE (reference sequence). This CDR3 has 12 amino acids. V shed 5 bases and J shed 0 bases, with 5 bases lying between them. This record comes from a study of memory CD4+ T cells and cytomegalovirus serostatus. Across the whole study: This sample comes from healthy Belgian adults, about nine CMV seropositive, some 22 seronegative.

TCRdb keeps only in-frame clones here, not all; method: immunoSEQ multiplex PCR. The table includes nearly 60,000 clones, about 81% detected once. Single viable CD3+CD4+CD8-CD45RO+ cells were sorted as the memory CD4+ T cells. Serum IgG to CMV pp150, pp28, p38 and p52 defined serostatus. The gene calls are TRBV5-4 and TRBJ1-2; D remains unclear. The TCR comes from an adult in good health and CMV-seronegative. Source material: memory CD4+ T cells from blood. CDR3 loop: CASSQSNYGYTF. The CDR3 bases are TGTGCCAGCAGTCAGTCTAACTATGGCTACACCTTC.